Below, 9 T cell receptor beta chains from the same sample are listed, as sequenced in a study of T-cell memory formation after mild COVID-19. MiXCR, applied by TCRdb to the 5' RACE reads, yields one record per CDR3 protein. The sample lists some 150,000 distinct CDR3 sequences; approximately 21% were seen once. Sequencing was done on a sample of PBMCs or a T cell subset sorted from them (not recorded which). These receptors all come from an adult woman who had mild COVID-19 (a few samples of this study predate the infection). Cell type and time point are not known.

CDR3 sequence reads: CASSFVALRTANSDTQYF. The CDR3 DNA follows: TGTGCCAGCAGCTTTGTGGCCCTTAGGACTGCTAATTCAGATACGCAGTATTTT. The chain employs TRBV11-2 and TRBJ2-3; D perhaps matches TRBD2 (5 bases). Trimming took off 3 bases at V and 4 bases at J, with 23 bases between the two ends. In germline, CDR1 is SGHAT, CDR2 FQNNGV. The CDR3 has 18 amino acids.

The V gene is TRBV10-3, the J gene TRBJ2-3, with 10 bases identical to TRBD2. The germline CDR1 and CDR2 sequences are ENHRY and SYGVKD. This CDR3 is built from 15 residues. The ends lost 7 bases at V and 4 bases at J; junction bases unmatched: 8. The chain's CDR3 is CAIMHPSGSPDTQYF. In nucleotides, the CDR3 is TGTGCCATCATGCACCCTAGCGGGAGTCCAGATACGCAGTATTTT.

This clonotype was seen repeatedly, ten times or more. This chain connects TRBV5-1 to TRBJ2-3; D tentatively reads TRBD1 or TRBD2 (5 bases each). Trimming removed 4 bases from V and 4 bases from J, with 16 bases in between. Per the germline V gene, CDR1 is SGHRS and CDR2 is YFSETQ. The CDR3 has 15 amino acids. The CDR3 region is CASSPNLRDADTQYF. Here the CDR3 DNA reads TGCGCCAGCAGCCCGAATCTCAGGGACGCAGATACGCAGTATTTT.

V gene TRBV12-3 or TRBV12-4 combines with J gene TRBJ2-5, with 7 nucleotides matching TRBD1. This CDR3 is built from 16 residues. V shed 3 bases, J shed 5 bases, and the junction held 12 bases outside the gene matches. CDR3 bases: TGTGCCAGCAGTTTCGTTGGAGACAGGGTGGATGAGACCCAGTACTTC. Translation: CASSFVGDRVDETQYF.

This clonotype was detected only a few times. This chain links TRBV3-1 with TRBJ2-2, with no clear D. In germline, CDR1 is LGHDT, CDR2 YNNKEL (reference sequence). This CDR3 comprises 15 residues. V lost 10 bases, J lost 0 bases, and 15 bases lay in between. CDR3 DNA sequence: TGTGCCACCACACCAGCGAGTACGAACACCGGGGAGCTGTTTTTT. It yields the protein CATTPASTNTGELFF.

This clonotype showed up just a few times. The genes are TRBV20-1 and TRBJ2-3; perhaps TRBD1 as D (7 bases). Trimming pared 5 bases from V and 9 bases from J, leaving 15 bases between. The CDR3 sequence is 12 residues long. The germline gives CDR1 DFQATT, CDR2 SNEGSKA (reference sequence). In DNA, the CDR3 is TGCAGTGCTGTCCACAGGGGAGGCACGCAGTATTTT. Amino acids: CSAVHRGGTQYF.

The rearrangement uses TRBV5-1 and TRBJ2-5, with 12 bases aligning to TRBD2. V shed 0 bases, J shed 5 bases, and the junction held 8 bases outside the gene matches. The V gene's germline CDR1 is SGHRS and CDR2 YFSETQ. CDR3 length equals 17 residues. As DNA, the CDR3 is TGCGCCAGCAGCTTGGTGGCTAGCGGGGGGGCCGCGGAGACCCAGTACTTC. Translated: CASSLVASGGAAETQYF.

The J gene is TRBJ1-2, the V gene TRBV9, with TRBD1 as a possible D gene (6 bases). The V and J ends lost 0 bases and 8 bases respectively, with 11 bases between them. The CDR3 runs 13 residues. CDR1 SGDLS and CDR2 YYNGEE come from the germline V gene. This chain's CDR3 is CASSVVAGDGYTF. CDR3 sequence (DNA): TGTGCCAGCAGCGTAGTGGCAGGGGACGGCTACACCTTC.

There are many counts of this clonotype. The chain joins TRBV30 to TRBJ1-2; no definite D call. CDR3 length equals 12 residues. In germline, CDR1 is GTSNPN, CDR2 SVGIG (reference sequence). Trimming took 3 bases from V and 3 from J, leaving 8 bases between them. CDR3 in DNA: TGTGCCTGGAGCCGGACGGACTATGGCTACACCTTC. Translating gives CAWSRTDYGYTF.